Listed below are T cell receptor beta chains from one sample, sequenced in a study of blood T cells in healthy people across ages. MiXCR, run by TCRdb on the 5' RACE reads, gives a single entry per CDR3 protein. Here the sample spans 2 million or so distinct CDR3 sequences, 49% being singletons. The source material was blood. Every receptor here comes from a woman between 40 and 55 years old in good health. CDR3s include the opening cysteine and the closing phenylalanine or tryptophan. Each record gives: J gene, D gene, clone size, V gene, CDR3 DNA, CDR3 protein. The D gene is left open where the match is weak. Not all rows give a size; the values are once, few, many and, for expanded clones, a class.

j_gene: TRBJ2-3
d_gene: NA
abundance: few
v_gene: TRBV5-1
CDR3nt: TGCGCCAGCAGCCCACTGAGAGCGCAAACAGATACGCAGTATTTT
CDR3aa: CASSPLRAQTDTQYF

j_gene: TRBJ2-5
d_gene: TRBD1
abundance: NA
v_gene: TRBV7-3
CDR3nt: TGTGCCAGCAGGGACAGGTCCGGAGAGACCCAGTACTTC
CDR3aa: CASRDRSGETQYF

j_gene: TRBJ2-3
d_gene: TRBD2
abundance: few
v_gene: TRBV2
CDR3nt: TGTGCCAGCAGCCGACTAGCGGAACTCACAGATACGCAGTATTTT
CDR3aa: CASSRLAELTDTQYF

j_gene: TRBJ2-3
d_gene: TRBD2
abundance: NA
v_gene: TRBV20-1
CDR3nt: TGCAGTGCTAGAGCTGTTAGCGGGGGTACGACAGATACGCAGTATTTT
CDR3aa: CSARAVSGGTTDTQYF

j_gene: TRBJ1-2
d_gene: TRBD1
abundance: few
v_gene: TRBV20-1
CDR3nt: TGCAGTGCTAGAGCTCGGGGACAGGGGGACTATGGCTACACCTTC
CDR3aa: CSARARGQGDYGYTF

j_gene: TRBJ2-1
d_gene: NA
abundance: NA
v_gene: TRBV20-1
CDR3nt: TGCAGTGCTGGGGGACATCAGTACAATGAGCAGTTCTTC
CDR3aa: CSAGGHQYNEQFF

j_gene: TRBJ1-2
d_gene: NA
abundance: NA
v_gene: TRBV9
CDR3nt: TGTGCCAGCAGCCCCGGGAGGAACAACTATGGCTACACCTTC
CDR3aa: CASSPGRNNYGYTF

j_gene: TRBJ2-5
d_gene: NA
abundance: few
v_gene: TRBV25-1
CDR3nt: TGTGCCAGCAGTGATTCGGAAGTGGGTCAAGAGACCCAGTACTTC
CDR3aa: CASSDSEVGQETQYF

j_gene: TRBJ2-7
d_gene: NA
abundance: NA
v_gene: TRBV28
CDR3nt: TGTGCCACCGGAGCGCTGTACGAGCAGTACTTC
CDR3aa: CATGALYEQYF

j_gene: TRBJ1-6
d_gene: NA
abundance: NA
v_gene: TRBV4-1
CDR3nt: TGCGCCAGCAGCCAAGGGGACAACCAGAAAAATTCACCCCTCCACTTT
CDR3aa: CASSQGDNQKNSPLHF

j_gene: TRBJ2-5
d_gene: TRBD1
abundance: few
v_gene: TRBV5-1
CDR3nt: TGCGCCAGCATGGGTCGGACAGGTAGACAAGAGACCCAGTACTTC
CDR3aa: CASMGRTGRQETQYF

j_gene: TRBJ1-4
d_gene: NA
abundance: NA
v_gene: TRBV20-1
CDR3nt: TGCAGTGCCTTCCGGTCTGACCTTTGGGCAGCAACTAATGAAAAACTGTTTTTT
CDR3aa: CSAFRSDLWAATNEKLFF

j_gene: TRBJ2-3
d_gene: NA
abundance: NA
v_gene: TRBV9
CDR3nt: TGTACCAGCAGCTCGTGGACTCTTAGCACAGATACGCAGTATTTT
CDR3aa: CTSSSWTLSTDTQYF

j_gene: TRBJ2-3
d_gene: TRBD2
abundance: NA
v_gene: TRBV24-1
CDR3nt: TGTGCCACCAGTGAGCGAGCGATGGGACTAGCGAGGACAGATACGCAGTATTTT
CDR3aa: CATSERAMGLARTDTQYF

j_gene: TRBJ2-1
d_gene: TRBD2
abundance: NA
v_gene: TRBV7-9
CDR3nt: TGTGCCAGCAGCTCCGGATCGGGACTAGAGGGACAAGAGACCCAGTTCTTC
CDR3aa: CASSSGSGLEGQETQFF

j_gene: TRBJ2-1
d_gene: TRBD2
abundance: few
v_gene: TRBV5-1
CDR3nt: TGCGCCAGCAATAGCGGGGGGGCCTCCTACAATGAGCAGTTCTTC
CDR3aa: CASNSGGASYNEQFF

j_gene: TRBJ2-5
d_gene: NA
abundance: few
v_gene: TRBV5-1
CDR3nt: TGCGCCAGCAGCTTGGTTATAGAGACCCAGTACTTC
CDR3aa: CASSLVIETQYF

j_gene: TRBJ1-2
d_gene: NA
abundance: NA
v_gene: TRBV5-1
CDR3nt: TGCGCCAGCAGCCCCCTGCAAGGGGTCGACTATGGCTACACCTTC
CDR3aa: CASSPLQGVDYGYTF

j_gene: TRBJ2-5
d_gene: TRBD2
abundance: NA
v_gene: TRBV29-1
CDR3nt: TGCAGCGTTGAGGGACTATCGGGGAACCGCCGGGAGACCCAGTACTTC
CDR3aa: CSVEGLSGNRRETQYF

j_gene: TRBJ2-1
d_gene: NA
abundance: once
v_gene: TRBV9
CDR3nt: TGTGCCAGCAGCCCTCGGGACTTTCTCTACAATGAGCAGTTCTTC
CDR3aa: CASSPRDFLYNEQFF

j_gene: TRBJ2-7
d_gene: NA
abundance: NA
v_gene: TRBV10-3
CDR3nt: TGTGCCATCAGTGAAGGGGATCTTCCCTCCTACGAGCAGTACTTC
CDR3aa: CAISEGDLPSYEQYF

j_gene: TRBJ2-3
d_gene: TRBD2
abundance: NA
v_gene: TRBV20-1
CDR3nt: TGCAGTGCTAGGGTTAGCGGGGGGCTTTTAGATACGCAGTATTTT
CDR3aa: CSARVSGGLLDTQYF

j_gene: TRBJ2-1
d_gene: TRBD2
abundance: NA
v_gene: TRBV7-9
CDR3nt: TGTGCCAGCAGCCTCAGGGGACTAGCGGGGGGCTTAACGAATGAGCAGTTCTTC
CDR3aa: CASSLRGLAGGLTNEQFF

j_gene: TRBJ1-6
d_gene: NA
abundance: NA
v_gene: TRBV4-3
CDR3nt: TGCGCCAGCAGCCCCGGACACCAAGGGGAGAATTCACCCCTCCACTTT
CDR3aa: CASSPGHQGENSPLHF

j_gene: TRBJ2-5
d_gene: TRBD1
abundance: NA
v_gene: TRBV7-2
CDR3nt: TGTGCCAGCAGCTTAATGTGGACAGGGGGTCGGCAGACCCAGTACTTC
CDR3aa: CASSLMWTGGRQTQYF

j_gene: TRBJ2-5
d_gene: TRBD2
abundance: NA
v_gene: TRBV5-1
CDR3nt: TGCGCCAGCAGCCCGCGGGTAGCGGGGGGACAATCATCGGGGACCCAGTACTTC
CDR3aa: CASSPRVAGGQSSGTQYF

j_gene: TRBJ2-3
d_gene: TRBD1
abundance: few
v_gene: TRBV5-1
CDR3nt: TGCGCCAGCAGCCCCGGCAGGGGGATCTCAGATACGCAGTATTTT
CDR3aa: CASSPGRGISDTQYF

j_gene: TRBJ1-6
d_gene: NA
abundance: NA
v_gene: TRBV20-1
CDR3nt: TGCAGTGCTAAACGTGGATCTAATTCACCCCTCCACTTT
CDR3aa: CSAKRGSNSPLHF

j_gene: TRBJ2-4
d_gene: NA
abundance: NA
v_gene: TRBV5-4
CDR3nt: TGTGCCAGCAGCATAGGGGGCGGGGGGCTCGCCAAAAACATTCAGTACTTC
CDR3aa: CASSIGGGGLAKNIQYF

j_gene: TRBJ2-1
d_gene: NA
abundance: NA
v_gene: TRBV9
CDR3nt: TGTGCCAGCAGCTATGGAGGAGGATACGATGAGCAGTTCTTC
CDR3aa: CASSYGGGYDEQFF

j_gene: TRBJ1-5
d_gene: NA
abundance: NA
v_gene: TRBV20-1
CDR3nt: TGCAGTGCTGGCCTGTCCGGAAGCAATCAGCCCCAGCATTTT
CDR3aa: CSAGLSGSNQPQHF

j_gene: TRBJ2-5
d_gene: TRBD2
abundance: NA
v_gene: TRBV12-3/TRBV12-4
CDR3nt: TGTGCCAGCAGTCCACGGGGGACTAGTTCGTACTTC
CDR3aa: CASSPRGTSSYF

j_gene: TRBJ2-5
d_gene: NA
abundance: NA
v_gene: TRBV2
CDR3nt: TGTGCCGGCAGGAACAGGGGCGGGGAGGGGACCCAGTACTTC
CDR3aa: CAGRNRGGEGTQYF

j_gene: TRBJ1-2
d_gene: NA
abundance: NA
v_gene: TRBV5-5
CDR3nt: TGTGCCAGCAGCTTATCCCATGGCTATGGCTACACCTTC
CDR3aa: CASSLSHGYGYTF

j_gene: TRBJ2-4
d_gene: TRBD1
abundance: NA
v_gene: TRBV5-1
CDR3nt: TGCGCCAGCAGCGTGGACAGGGGGAAAAACATTCAGTACTTC
CDR3aa: CASSVDRGKNIQYF

j_gene: TRBJ1-4
d_gene: NA
abundance: NA
v_gene: TRBV15
CDR3nt: TGTGCCACCAGCAACGAACAGATGGATAATGAAAAACTGTTTTTT
CDR3aa: CATSNEQMDNEKLFF

j_gene: TRBJ1-1
d_gene: NA
abundance: NA
v_gene: TRBV7-9
CDR3nt: TGTGCCAGCAGCTTTTCCTCCGGGACTTACACTGAAGCTTTCTTT
CDR3aa: CASSFSSGTYTEAFF

j_gene: TRBJ1-2
d_gene: NA
abundance: few
v_gene: TRBV7-9
CDR3nt: TGTGCCAGCAGCTTCGACAGGCGCGCTAACTATGGCTACACCTTC
CDR3aa: CASSFDRRANYGYTF

j_gene: TRBJ2-1
d_gene: NA
abundance: few
v_gene: TRBV5-6
CDR3nt: TGTGCCAGCAGCTTTATCGCAGGAGTGGGGGCGGGGAATGAGCAGTTCTTC
CDR3aa: CASSFIAGVGAGNEQFF

j_gene: TRBJ2-5
d_gene: TRBD2
abundance: NA
v_gene: TRBV5-1
CDR3nt: TGCGCCAGCAGCTTGGCGGGTCTAGCGGGAATAGAGAGAGAGACCCAGTACTTC
CDR3aa: CASSLAGLAGIERETQYF

j_gene: TRBJ2-3
d_gene: NA
abundance: few
v_gene: TRBV7-2
CDR3nt: TGTGCCAGCAGCTTAGTCGGAAGCTTGGGGCCAACTAGCACAGATACGCAGTATTTT
CDR3aa: CASSLVGSLGPTSTDTQYF

j_gene: TRBJ2-3
d_gene: NA
abundance: NA
v_gene: TRBV5-1
CDR3nt: TGCGCCAGCAGCTTGGCAGGGGTGAACACAGATACGCAGTATTTT
CDR3aa: CASSLAGVNTDTQYF

j_gene: TRBJ1-5
d_gene: NA
abundance: NA
v_gene: TRBV7-2
CDR3nt: TGTGCCAGCAGCTTAGAGAGGGTCGGCAATCAGCCCCAGCATTTT
CDR3aa: CASSLERVGNQPQHF